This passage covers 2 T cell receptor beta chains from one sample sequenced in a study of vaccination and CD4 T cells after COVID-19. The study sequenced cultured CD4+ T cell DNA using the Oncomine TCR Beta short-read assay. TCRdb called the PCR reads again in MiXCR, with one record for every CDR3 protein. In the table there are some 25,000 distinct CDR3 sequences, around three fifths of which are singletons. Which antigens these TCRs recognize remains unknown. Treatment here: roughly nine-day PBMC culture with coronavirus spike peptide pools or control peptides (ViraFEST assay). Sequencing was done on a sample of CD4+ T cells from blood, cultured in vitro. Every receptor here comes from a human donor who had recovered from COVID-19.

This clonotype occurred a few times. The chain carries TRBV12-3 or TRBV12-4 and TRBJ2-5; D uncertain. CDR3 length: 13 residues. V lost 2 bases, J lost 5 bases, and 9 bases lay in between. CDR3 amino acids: CASSLSGRETQYF. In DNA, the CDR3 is TGTGCCAGCAGTTTATCTGGGCGGGAGACCCAGTACTTC.

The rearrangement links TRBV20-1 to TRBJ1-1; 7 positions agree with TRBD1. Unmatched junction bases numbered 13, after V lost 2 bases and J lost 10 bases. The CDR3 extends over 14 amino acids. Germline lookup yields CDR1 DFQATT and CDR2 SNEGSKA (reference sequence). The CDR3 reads CSARPTPGGRGAFF. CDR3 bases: TGCAGTGCTAGACCCACCCCAGGGGGGCGAGGAGCTTTCTTT.